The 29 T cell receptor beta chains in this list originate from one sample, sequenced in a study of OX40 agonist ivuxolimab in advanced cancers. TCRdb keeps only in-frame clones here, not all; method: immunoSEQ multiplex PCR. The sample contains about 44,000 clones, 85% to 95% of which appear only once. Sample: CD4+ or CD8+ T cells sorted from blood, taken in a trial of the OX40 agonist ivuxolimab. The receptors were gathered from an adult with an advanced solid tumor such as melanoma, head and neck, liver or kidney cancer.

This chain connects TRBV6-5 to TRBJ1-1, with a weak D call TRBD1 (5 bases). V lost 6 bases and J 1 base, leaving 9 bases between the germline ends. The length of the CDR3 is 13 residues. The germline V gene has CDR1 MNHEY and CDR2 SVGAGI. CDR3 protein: CASRPGTNTEAFF. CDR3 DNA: TGTGCCAGCAGGCCCGGGACGAACACTGAAGCTTTCTTT.

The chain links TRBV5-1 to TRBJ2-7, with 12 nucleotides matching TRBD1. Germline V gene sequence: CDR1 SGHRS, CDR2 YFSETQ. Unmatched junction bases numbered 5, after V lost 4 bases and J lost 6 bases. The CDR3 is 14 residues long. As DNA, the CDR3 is TGCGCCAGCAGCCAGGGACAGGGGGCGGGCGAGCAGTACTTC. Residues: CASSQGQGAGEQYF.

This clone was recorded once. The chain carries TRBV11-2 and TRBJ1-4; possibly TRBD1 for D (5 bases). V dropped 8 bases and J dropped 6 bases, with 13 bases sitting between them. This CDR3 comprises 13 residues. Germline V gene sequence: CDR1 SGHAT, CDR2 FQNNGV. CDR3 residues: CASGEGRYEKLFF. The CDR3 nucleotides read TGTGCCAGCGGGGAGGGGAGGTATGAAAAACTGTTTTTT.

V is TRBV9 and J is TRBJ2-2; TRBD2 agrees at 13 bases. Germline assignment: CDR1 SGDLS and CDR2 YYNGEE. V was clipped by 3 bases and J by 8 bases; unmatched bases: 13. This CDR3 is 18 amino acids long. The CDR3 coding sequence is TGTGCCAGCAGCGGGGGGTTAGGGACTAGCGGGATCGCAGGGGAGCTGTTTTTT. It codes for CASSGGLGTSGIAGELFF.

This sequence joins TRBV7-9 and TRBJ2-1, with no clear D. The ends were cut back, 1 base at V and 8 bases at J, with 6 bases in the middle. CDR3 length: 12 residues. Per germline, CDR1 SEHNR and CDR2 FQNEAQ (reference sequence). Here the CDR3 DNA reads TGTGCCAGCAGCTTAGTAGATTATGAGCAGTTCTTC. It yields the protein CASSLVDYEQFF.

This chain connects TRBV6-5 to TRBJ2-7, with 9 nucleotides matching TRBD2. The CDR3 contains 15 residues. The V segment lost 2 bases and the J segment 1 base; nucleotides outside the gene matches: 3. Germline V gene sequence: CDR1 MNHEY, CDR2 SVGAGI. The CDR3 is CASSYGLAGSYEQYF. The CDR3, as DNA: TGTGCCAGCAGTTACGGGCTAGCGGGGTCCTACGAGCAGTACTTC.

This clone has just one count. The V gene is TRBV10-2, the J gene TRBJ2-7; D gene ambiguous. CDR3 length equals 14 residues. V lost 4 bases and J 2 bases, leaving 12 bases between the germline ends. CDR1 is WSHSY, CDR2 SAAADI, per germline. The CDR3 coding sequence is TGCGCCAGCAGTGTTCGCGTCCCCACCTACGAGCAGTACTTC. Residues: CASSVRVPTYEQYF.

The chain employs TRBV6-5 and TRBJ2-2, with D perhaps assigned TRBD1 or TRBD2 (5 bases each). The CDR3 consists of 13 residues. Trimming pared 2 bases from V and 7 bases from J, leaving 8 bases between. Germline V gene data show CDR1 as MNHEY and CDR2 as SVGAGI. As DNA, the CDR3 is TGTGCCAGCAGTTACAGAGGGGTCGGGGAGCTGTTTTTT. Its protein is CASSYRGVGELFF.

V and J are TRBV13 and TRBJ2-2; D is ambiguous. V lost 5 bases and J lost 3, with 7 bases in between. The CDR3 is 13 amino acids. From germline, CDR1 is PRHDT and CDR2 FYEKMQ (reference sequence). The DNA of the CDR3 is TGTGCCAGCAGCAAGACTTACACCGGGGAGCTGTTTTTT. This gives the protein CASSKTYTGELFF.

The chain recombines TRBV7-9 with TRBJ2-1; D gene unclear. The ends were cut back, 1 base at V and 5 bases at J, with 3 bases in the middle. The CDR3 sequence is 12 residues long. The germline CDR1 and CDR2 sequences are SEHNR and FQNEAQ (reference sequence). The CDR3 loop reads CASSLGNNEQFF. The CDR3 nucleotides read TGTGCCAGCAGCTTAGGTAACAATGAGCAGTTCTTC.

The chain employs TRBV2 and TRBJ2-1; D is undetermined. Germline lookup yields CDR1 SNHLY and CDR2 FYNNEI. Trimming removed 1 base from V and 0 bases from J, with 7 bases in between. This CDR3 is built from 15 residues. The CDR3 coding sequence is TGTGCCAGCAGTGAAGACTTAAGCTCCTACAATGAGCAGTTCTTC. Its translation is CASSEDLSSYNEQFF.

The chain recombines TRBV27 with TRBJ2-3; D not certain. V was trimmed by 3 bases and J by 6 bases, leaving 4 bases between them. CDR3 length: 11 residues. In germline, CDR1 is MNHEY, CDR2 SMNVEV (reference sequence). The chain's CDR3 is CASSFYDTQYF. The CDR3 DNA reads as TGTGCCAGCAGTTTTTACGATACGCAGTATTTT.

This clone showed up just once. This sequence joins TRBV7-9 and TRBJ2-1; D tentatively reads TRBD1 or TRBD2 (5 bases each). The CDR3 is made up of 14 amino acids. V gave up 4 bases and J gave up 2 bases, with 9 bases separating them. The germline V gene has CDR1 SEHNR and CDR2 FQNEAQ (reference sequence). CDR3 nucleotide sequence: TGTGCCAGCAGCTCCGGGGCCACCTACAATGAGCAGTTCTTC. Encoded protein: CASSSGATYNEQFF.

CDR3 protein: CASSATGLAGDYEQYF. CDR3 sequence (DNA): TGTGCCAGCAGCGCGACAGGGTTAGCGGGAGACTACGAGCAGTACTTC. This chain uses TRBV11-3 with TRBJ2-7, with 9 nucleotides matching TRBD2. In germline, CDR1 is SGHNT, CDR2 YENEEA. The CDR3 contains 16 residues. Trimming at V came to 5 bases and at J to 3 bases, leaving 11 bases not matched to a gene.

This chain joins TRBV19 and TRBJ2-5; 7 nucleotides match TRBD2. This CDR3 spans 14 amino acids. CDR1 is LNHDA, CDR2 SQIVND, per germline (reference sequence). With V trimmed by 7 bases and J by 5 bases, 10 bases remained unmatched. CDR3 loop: CASNAGGTWETQYF. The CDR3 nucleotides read TGTGCCAGTAATGCCGGGGGGACTTGGGAGACCCAGTACTTC.

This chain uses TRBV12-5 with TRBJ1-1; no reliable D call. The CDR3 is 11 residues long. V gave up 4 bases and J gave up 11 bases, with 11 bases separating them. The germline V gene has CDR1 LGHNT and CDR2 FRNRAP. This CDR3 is CASGSPTGAFF. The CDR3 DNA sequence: TGTGCTAGTGGTTCCCCGACCGGGGCTTTCTTT.

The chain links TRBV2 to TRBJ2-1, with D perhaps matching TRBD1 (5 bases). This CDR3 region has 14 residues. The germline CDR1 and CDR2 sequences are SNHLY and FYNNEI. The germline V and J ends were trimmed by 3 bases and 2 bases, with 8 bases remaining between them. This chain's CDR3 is CASSDRAPYNEQFF. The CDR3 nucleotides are TGTGCCAGCAGTGACAGGGCCCCCTACAATGAGCAGTTCTTC.

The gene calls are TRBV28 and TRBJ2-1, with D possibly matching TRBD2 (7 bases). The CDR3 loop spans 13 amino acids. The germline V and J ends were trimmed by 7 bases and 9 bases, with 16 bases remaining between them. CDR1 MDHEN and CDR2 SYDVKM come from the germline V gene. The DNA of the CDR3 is TGTGCCAGCACAAGTTGGGGAGGGGGTGAGCAGTTCTTC. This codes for CASTSWGGGEQFF.

CDR3 sequence: CAWSRQDYEQYF. The CDR3 coding sequence is TGTGCCTGGAGTCGACAGGACTACGAGCAGTACTTC. The V call is TRBV30, the J call TRBJ2-7, with a weak D call TRBD1 (6 bases). This CDR3 spans 12 amino acids. CDR1 is GTSNPN and CDR2 is SVGIG in the germline V gene (reference sequence). V lost 2 bases and J 3 bases, leaving 8 bases between the germline ends.

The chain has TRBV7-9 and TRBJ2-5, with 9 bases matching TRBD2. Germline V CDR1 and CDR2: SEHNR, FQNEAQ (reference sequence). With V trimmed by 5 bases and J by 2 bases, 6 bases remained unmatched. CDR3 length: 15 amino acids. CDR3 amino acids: CASSPTLAGQETQYF. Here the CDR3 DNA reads TGTGCCAGCAGCCCAACTCTAGCGGGACAAGAGACCCAGTACTTC.

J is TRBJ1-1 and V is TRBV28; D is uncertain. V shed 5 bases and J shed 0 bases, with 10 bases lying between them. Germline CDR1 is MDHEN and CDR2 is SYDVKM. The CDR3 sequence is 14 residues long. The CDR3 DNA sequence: TGTGCCAGCAGTGAGGAACAGCTGAACACTGAAGCTTTCTTT. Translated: CASSEEQLNTEAFF.

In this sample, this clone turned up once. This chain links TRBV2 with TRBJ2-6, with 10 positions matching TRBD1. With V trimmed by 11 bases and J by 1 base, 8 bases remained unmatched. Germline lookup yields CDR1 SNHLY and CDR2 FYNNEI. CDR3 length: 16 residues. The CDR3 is CARGDRGGSGANVLTF. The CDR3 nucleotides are TGTGCCCGGGGGGACAGGGGTGGATCTGGGGCCAACGTCCTGACTTTC. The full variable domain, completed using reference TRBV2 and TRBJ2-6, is EPEVTQTPSHQVTQMGQEVILRCVPISNHLYFYWYRQILGQKVEFLVSFYNNEISEKSEIFDDQFSVERPDGSNFTLKIRSTKLEDSAMYFCARGDRGGSGANVLTFGAGSRLTVL.

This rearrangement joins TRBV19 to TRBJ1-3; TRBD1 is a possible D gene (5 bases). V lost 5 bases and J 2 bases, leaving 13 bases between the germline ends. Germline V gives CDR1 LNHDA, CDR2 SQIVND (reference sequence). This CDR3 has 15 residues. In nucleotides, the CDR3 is TGTGCCAGTAGTCCGGTCGGCAGGGCTGGAAACACCATATATTTT. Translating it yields CASSPVGRAGNTIYF.

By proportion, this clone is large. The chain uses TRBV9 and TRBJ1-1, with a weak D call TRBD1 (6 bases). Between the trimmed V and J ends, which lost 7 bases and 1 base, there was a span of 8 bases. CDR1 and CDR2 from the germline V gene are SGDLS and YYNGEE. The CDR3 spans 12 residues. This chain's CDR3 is CASGGPNTEAFF. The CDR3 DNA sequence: TGTGCCAGCGGGGGGCCGAACACTGAAGCTTTCTTT.

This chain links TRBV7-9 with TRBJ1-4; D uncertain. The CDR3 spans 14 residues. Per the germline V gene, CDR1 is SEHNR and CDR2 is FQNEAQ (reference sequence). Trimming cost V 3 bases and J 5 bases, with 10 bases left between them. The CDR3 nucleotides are TGTGCCAGCAGCTTTAACACCGTGAATGAAAAACTGTTTTTT. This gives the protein CASSFNTVNEKLFF.

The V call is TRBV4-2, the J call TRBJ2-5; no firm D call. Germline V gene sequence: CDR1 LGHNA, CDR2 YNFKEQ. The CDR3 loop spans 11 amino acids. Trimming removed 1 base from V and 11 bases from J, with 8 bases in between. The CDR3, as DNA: TGTGCCAGCAGCCAAGGCAGAGAGCAGTACTTC. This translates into CASSQGREQYF.

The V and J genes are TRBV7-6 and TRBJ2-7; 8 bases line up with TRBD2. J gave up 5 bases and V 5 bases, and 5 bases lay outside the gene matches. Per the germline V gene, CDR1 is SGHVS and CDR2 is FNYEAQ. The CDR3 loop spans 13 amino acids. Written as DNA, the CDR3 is TGTGCCAGCAGCCCCGGGGGGGACAACGAGCAGTACTTC. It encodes CASSPGGDNEQYF.

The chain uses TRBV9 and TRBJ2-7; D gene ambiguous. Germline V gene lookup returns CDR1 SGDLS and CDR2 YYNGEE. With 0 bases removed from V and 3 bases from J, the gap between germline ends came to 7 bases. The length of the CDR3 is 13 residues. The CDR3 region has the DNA TGTGCCAGCAGCGTAGGGGCAGGCTACGAGCAGTACTTC. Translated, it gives CASSVGAGYEQYF.

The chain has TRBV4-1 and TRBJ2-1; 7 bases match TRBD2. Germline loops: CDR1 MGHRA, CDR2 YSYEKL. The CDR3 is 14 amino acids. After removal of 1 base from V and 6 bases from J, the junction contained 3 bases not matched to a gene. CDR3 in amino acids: CASSQVGLTNEQFF. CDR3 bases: TGCGCCAGCAGCCAAGTGGGACTAACCAATGAGCAGTTCTTC.